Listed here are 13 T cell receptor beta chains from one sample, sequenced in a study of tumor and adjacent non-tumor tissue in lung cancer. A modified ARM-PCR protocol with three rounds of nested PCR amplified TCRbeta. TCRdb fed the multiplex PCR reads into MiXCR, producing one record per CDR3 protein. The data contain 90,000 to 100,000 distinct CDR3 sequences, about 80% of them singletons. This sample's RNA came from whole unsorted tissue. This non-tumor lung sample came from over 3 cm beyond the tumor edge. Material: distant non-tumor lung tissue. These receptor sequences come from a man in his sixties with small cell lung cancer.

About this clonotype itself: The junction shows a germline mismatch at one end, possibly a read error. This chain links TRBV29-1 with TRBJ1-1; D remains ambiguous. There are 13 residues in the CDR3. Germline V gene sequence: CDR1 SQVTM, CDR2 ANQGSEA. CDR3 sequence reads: CSGMLGHNIEAFF. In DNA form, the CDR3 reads TGCAGCGGTATGCTCGGCCATAACATTGAAGCTTTCTTT.

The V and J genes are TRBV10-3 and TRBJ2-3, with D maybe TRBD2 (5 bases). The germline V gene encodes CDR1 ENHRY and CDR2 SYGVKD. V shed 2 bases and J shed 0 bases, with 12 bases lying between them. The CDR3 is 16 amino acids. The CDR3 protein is CAISEGKSGSTDTQYF. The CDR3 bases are TGTGCCATCAGTGAGGGAAAGAGCGGAAGCACAGATACGCAGTATTTT.

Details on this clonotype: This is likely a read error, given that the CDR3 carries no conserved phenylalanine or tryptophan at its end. CDR3 in DNA: TGCAGCGTTGAAGGGGGGGCGTTTGGTAACACCATATATCTT. Its translation is CSVEGGAFGNTIYL. The chain uses TRBV29-1 and TRBJ1-3; a weak D match, TRBD1 (6 bases). V was trimmed by 1 base and J by 7 bases, leaving 14 bases between them. Germline loops: CDR1 SQVTM, CDR2 ANQGSEA. This CDR3 is 14 amino acids long.

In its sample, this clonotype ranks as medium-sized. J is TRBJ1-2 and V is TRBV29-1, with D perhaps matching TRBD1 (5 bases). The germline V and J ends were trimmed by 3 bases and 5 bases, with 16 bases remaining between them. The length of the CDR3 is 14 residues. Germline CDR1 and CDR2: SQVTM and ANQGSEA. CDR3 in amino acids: CSVDRWGEVYGYTF. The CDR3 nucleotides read TGCAGCGTTGATAGATGGGGGGAAGTATATGGCTACACCTTC.

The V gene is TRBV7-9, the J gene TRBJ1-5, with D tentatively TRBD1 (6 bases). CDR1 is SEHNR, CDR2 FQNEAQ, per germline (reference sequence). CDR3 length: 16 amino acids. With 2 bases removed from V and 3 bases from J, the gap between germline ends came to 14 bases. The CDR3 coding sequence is TGTGCCAGCAGCTTATTCCTTGGGGGGCACAATCAGCCCCAGCATTTT. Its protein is CASSLFLGGHNQPQHF.

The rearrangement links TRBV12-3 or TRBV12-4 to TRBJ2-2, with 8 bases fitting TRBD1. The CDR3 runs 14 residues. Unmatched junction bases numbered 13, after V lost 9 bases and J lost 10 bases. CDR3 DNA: TGTGCCAGTACTAGACAGGGGTTCGGAGTGGAGCTGTTTTTT. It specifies CASTRQGFGVELFF.

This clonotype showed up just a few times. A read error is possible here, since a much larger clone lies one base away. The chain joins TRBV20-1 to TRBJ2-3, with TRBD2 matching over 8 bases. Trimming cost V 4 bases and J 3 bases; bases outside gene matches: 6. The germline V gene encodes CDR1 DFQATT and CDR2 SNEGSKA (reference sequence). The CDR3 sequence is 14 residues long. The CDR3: CSAIPTSVTDTQYF. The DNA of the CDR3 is TGCAGTGCTATCCCGACTAGCGTGACAGATACGCAGTATTTT.

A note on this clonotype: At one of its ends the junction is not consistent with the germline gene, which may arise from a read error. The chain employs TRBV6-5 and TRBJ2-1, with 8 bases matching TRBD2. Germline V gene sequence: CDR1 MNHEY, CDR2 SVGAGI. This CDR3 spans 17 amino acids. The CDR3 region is CTSRYSIWELAENEQFF. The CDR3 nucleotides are TGTACCAGCAGATACTCGATCTGGGAACTAGCGGAGAATGAGCAGTTCTTC.

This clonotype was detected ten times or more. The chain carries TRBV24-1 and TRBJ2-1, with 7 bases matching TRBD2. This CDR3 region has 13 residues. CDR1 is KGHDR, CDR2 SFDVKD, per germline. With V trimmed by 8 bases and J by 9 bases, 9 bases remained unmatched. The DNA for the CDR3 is TGTGCCACCAATGCGGGAGTGAGCGGTGAGCAGTTCTTC. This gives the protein CATNAGVSGEQFF.

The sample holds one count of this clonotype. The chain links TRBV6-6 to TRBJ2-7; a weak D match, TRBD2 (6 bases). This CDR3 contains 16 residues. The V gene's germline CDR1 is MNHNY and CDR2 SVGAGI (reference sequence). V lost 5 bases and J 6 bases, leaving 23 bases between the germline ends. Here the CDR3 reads CASSDGGTIPLCEQYV. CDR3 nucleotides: TGTGCCAGCAGTGACGGAGGGACCATCCCACTTTGCGAGCAGTACGTC.

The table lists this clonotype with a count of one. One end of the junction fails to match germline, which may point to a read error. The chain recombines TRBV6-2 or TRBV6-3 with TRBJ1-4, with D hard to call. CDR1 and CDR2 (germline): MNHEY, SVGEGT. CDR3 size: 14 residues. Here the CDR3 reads CASRLDGVYEKLFF. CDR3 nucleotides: TGTGCCAGCAGACTTGACGGCGTCTATGAGAAACTGTTTTTT.

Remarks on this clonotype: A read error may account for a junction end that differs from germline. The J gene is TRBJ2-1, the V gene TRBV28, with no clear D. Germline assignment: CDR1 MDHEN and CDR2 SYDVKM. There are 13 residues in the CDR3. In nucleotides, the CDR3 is TGTGCTAGCAGTACCATAGGGCTAGGTGAGCAGTTCTTC. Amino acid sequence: CASSTIGLGEQFF.

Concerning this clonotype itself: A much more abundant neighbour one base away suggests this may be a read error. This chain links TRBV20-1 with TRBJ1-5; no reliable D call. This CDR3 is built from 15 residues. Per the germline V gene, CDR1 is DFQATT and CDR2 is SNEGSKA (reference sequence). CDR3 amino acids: CSVRDLVGGNQPQHF. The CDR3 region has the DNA TGCAGTGTTAGAGATTTAGTAGGAGGCAATCAGCCCCAGCATTTT.